These 32 T cell receptor beta chains originate from one sample sequenced in a study of T cells in Graves' hyperthyroidism and ophthalmopathy. Amplification targeted TCR beta CDR3 regions from RNA transcripts. The HTBI primer set drove a first-round RT-PCR of the TCR CDR3. TCRdb redid the calling of the multiplex PCR reads with MiXCR, one entry per CDR3 protein. The table shows some 350,000 distinct CDR3 sequences, with over 12% occurring only once. Sequenced sample: blood. The receptor set was obtained from an older woman with Graves' ophthalmopathy.

This chain uses TRBV7-3 with TRBJ2-7, with D perhaps TRBD1 or TRBD2 (5 bases each). The CDR3 runs to 15 residues. V gave up 2 bases and J gave up 2 bases, with 13 bases separating them. The germline V gene has CDR1 SGHTA and CDR2 FQGTGA. The CDR3 loop reads CASSLSGDAAYEQYF. The CDR3 coding sequence is TGTGCCAGCAGCTTATCCGGGGACGCGGCCTACGAGCAGTACTTC.

This clonotype showed up many times. The chain recombines TRBV27 with TRBJ2-5; the D call may be TRBD1 or TRBD2 (6 bases each). The CDR3 totals 17 residues. Trimming cost V 5 bases and J 0 bases, with 19 bases left between them. The germline V gene encodes CDR1 MNHEY and CDR2 SMNVEV (reference sequence). The CDR3 nucleotides read TGTGCCAGCAGTCGGTTTAGGGGGGAAAAGTACCAAGAGACCCAGTACTTC. It yields the protein CASSRFRGEKYQETQYF.

The chain carries TRBV9 and TRBJ2-4; 7 bases are shared with TRBD2. The germline V gene encodes CDR1 SGDLS and CDR2 YYNGEE. J gave up 0 bases and V 3 bases, and 9 bases lay outside the gene matches. The CDR3 runs 17 residues. The CDR3 bases are TGTGCCAGCAGCGCGTCTGGCGCGGGAGAAGCCAAAAACATTCAGTACTTC. Translation: CASSASGAGEAKNIQYF.

As for this clonotype: One junction end disagrees with the germline gene, perhaps due to a read error. V gene TRBV7-3 combines with J gene TRBJ2-5; D is unresolved. The germline V gene encodes CDR1 SGHTA and CDR2 FQGTGA. The CDR3 has 12 residues. CDR3 amino acids: CACSYRADRLYF. CDR3 nucleotides: TGTGCCTGCAGTTACCGGGCCGATCGTCTGTACTTC. Complete variable domain (other parts from reference TRBV7-3 and TRBJ2-5): GAGVSQTPSNKVTEKGKYVELRCDPISGHTALYWYRQSLGQGPEFLIYFQGTGAADDSGLPNDRFFAVRPEGSVSTLKIQRTERGDSAVYLCACSYRADRLYFGPGTRLLVL.

This clonotype turned up a few times. V is TRBV10-3 and J is TRBJ2-3; TRBD2 aligns across 14 bases. The trim removed 2 bases at V and 7 bases at J, leaving 5 bases unmatched. This CDR3 region has 16 residues. Germline V lookup: CDR1 ENHRY, CDR2 SYGVKD. CDR3 amino acids: CAISESGTSGSNTQYF. DNA for the CDR3: TGTGCCATCAGTGAGAGTGGGACTAGCGGGAGTAATACGCAGTATTTT.

V is TRBV4-1 and J is TRBJ1-2; no clear D. The CDR3 is 14 amino acids. The V and J ends lost 3 bases and 5 bases respectively, with 13 bases between them. Germline assignment: CDR1 MGHRA and CDR2 YSYEKL. The CDR3 protein is CASSQSSLTYGYTF. CDR3 bases: TGCGCCAGCAGCCAGTCGAGCCTAACATATGGCTACACCTTC.

This clonotype came up many times. This chain uses TRBV28 with TRBJ2-2, with 9 bases aligning to TRBD2. The V gene end was trimmed by 1 base and the J gene end by 4 bases; junction bases not matched to a gene: 4. CDR3 length equals 16 residues. Germline assignment: CDR1 MDHEN and CDR2 SYDVKM. The CDR3 nucleotides read TGTGCCAGCAGTTTATCGACTAGCGGAAGCACCGGGGAGCTGTTTTTT. It encodes CASSLSTSGSTGELFF. The whole variable domain, filled in from reference TRBV28 and TRBJ2-2, reads DVKVTQSSRYLVKRTGEKVFLECVQDMDHENMFWYRQDPGLGLRLIYFSYDVKMKEKGDIPEGYSVSREKKERFSLILESASTNQTSMYLCASSLSTSGSTGELFFGEGSRLTVL.

V usage is TRBV28 and J usage is TRBJ2-5; 7 positions agree with TRBD2. CDR1 is MDHEN, CDR2 SYDVKM, per germline. With 5 bases clipped from V and 1 base from J, the junction kept 1 base outside the gene matches. This CDR3 has 13 residues. The CDR3 DNA sequence: TGTGCCAGCAGTGGGACTATCCAAGAGACCCAGTACTTC. Amino acids: CASSGTIQETQYF. Filled out from reference TRBV28 and TRBJ2-5, the complete variable domain reads DVKVTQSSRYLVKRTGEKVFLECVQDMDHENMFWYRQDPGLGLRLIYFSYDVKMKEKGDIPEGYSVSREKKERFSLILESASTNQTSMYLCASSGTIQETQYFGPGTRLLVL.

With regard to this clonotype: A much larger clonotype is one base distant, so this may be a read error. The rearrangement uses TRBV5-5 and TRBJ2-1; no reliable D call. V lost 4 bases and J 3 bases, leaving 8 bases between the germline ends. This CDR3 spans 13 amino acids. Germline CDR1 is SGHKS and CDR2 is YYEKEE (reference sequence). CDR3 in amino acids: CASSPPFYNEQFF. CDR3 nucleotides: TGTGCCAGCAGCCCCCCCTTCTACAATGAGCAGTTCTTC. The full variable domain, completed using reference TRBV5-5 and TRBJ2-1, is DAGVTQSPTHLIKTRGQQVTLRCSPISGHKSVSWYQQVLGQGPQFIFQYYEKEERGRGNFPDRFSARQFPNYSSELNVNALLLGDSALYLCASSPPFYNEQFFGPGTRLTVL.

There are a few counts of this clonotype. A much bigger clone sits one base away, suggesting this may be a read error. The rearrangement links TRBV7-2 to TRBJ2-5; possible D gene TRBD2, 5 bases. Per the germline V gene, CDR1 is SGHTA and CDR2 is FQGNSA. Trimming shortened V by 4 bases and J by 3 bases, and 12 bases separated the two germline ends. The CDR3 spans 14 residues. The CDR3 protein is CASSYPDGKETQYF. CDR3 nucleotides: TGTGCCAGCAGCTACCCGGACGGGAAAGAGACCCAGTACTTC.

There are many counts of this clonotype. The chain uses TRBV2 and TRBJ2-5, with D perhaps matching TRBD1 or TRBD2 (6 bases each). Between the trimmed V and J ends, which lost 7 bases and 5 bases, there was a span of 17 bases. Germline V gene sequence: CDR1 SNHLY, CDR2 FYNNEI. The CDR3 has 14 residues. This CDR3 is CASTGGGHGETQYF. The CDR3 DNA reads TGTGCCAGCACTGGTGGGGGGCACGGGGAGACCCAGTACTTC.

This clonotype showed up many times. The CDR3 nucleotides read TGTGCCATCAGTGCGGCAGGAACTAATGAAAAACTGTTTTTT. This encodes CAISAAGTNEKLFF. The chain couples TRBV10-3 to TRBJ1-4; D gene unclear. The V end was cut by 4 bases, the J end by 1 base, with 7 bases between. The CDR3 is 14 amino acids. Germline assignment: CDR1 ENHRY and CDR2 SYGVKD.

This clonotype was recorded many times. The chain carries TRBV27 and TRBJ1-5; the D gene is possibly TRBD1 (6 bases). V lost 3 bases and J 0 bases, leaving 21 bases between the germline ends. This CDR3 comprises 19 residues. Germline V gives CDR1 MNHEY, CDR2 SMNVEV (reference sequence). This chain's CDR3 is CASSFRPPTGFYSNQPQHF. For the CDR3, the DNA is TGTGCCAGCAGTTTCAGGCCCCCTACAGGGTTTTATAGCAATCAGCCCCAGCATTTT.

This clonotype occurred many times. The V call is TRBV7-9, the J call TRBJ2-1; 8 bases agree with TRBD2. Trimming at V came to 4 bases and at J to 5 bases, leaving 4 bases not matched to a gene. This CDR3 spans 14 amino acids. Germline CDR1 SEHNR, CDR2 FQNEAQ (reference sequence). CDR3 loop: CASSSWTSNNEQFF. CDR3 coding DNA: TGTGCCAGCAGCTCCTGGACTAGCAACAATGAGCAGTTCTTC.

This clonotype came up many times. The chain combines TRBV5-1 with TRBJ2-7, with 8 bases aligning to TRBD1. The length of the CDR3 is 14 residues. Trimming took 2 bases from V and 5 from J; bases not matched to a gene: 6. The V gene's germline CDR1 is SGHRS and CDR2 YFSETQ. The CDR3 loop is CASSFTGGMDEQYF. Here the CDR3 DNA reads TGCGCCAGCAGCTTTACAGGGGGGATGGACGAGCAGTACTTC.

At least ten counts were recorded for this clonotype. The J gene is TRBJ2-1, the V gene TRBV6-1, with 9 bases lining up with TRBD2. From germline, CDR1 is MNHNS and CDR2 SASEGT. With V trimmed by 6 bases and J by 6 bases, 12 bases remained unmatched. The CDR3 runs to 16 residues. The CDR3 bases are TGTGCCAGCAGGCCTCCCAGCGGGAGGACTAGCAATGAGCAGTTCTTC. Translation gives CASRPPSGRTSNEQFF.

This clonotype occurred many times. V usage is TRBV28 and J usage is TRBJ2-1; a possible D gene is TRBD1 (5 bases). CDR1 and CDR2 (germline): MDHEN, SYDVKM. The V end was cut by 5 bases, the J end by 8 bases, with 10 bases between. The CDR3 is 12 amino acids. This CDR3 is CASSPTVDEQFF. The CDR3 bases are TGTGCCAGCAGTCCGACAGTGGATGAGCAGTTCTTC.

The V gene is TRBV5-5, the J gene TRBJ1-1, with D possibly matching TRBD1 (5 bases). CDR1 is SGHKS and CDR2 is YYEKEE in the germline V gene (reference sequence). V was trimmed by 0 bases and J by 3 bases, leaving 12 bases between them. The CDR3 has 15 amino acids. This CDR3 is CASSLATQGDTEAFF. Here the CDR3 DNA reads TGTGCCAGCAGCTTGGCAACCCAAGGGGACACTGAAGCTTTCTTT.

This clonotype was seen many times. CDR3: CASSPKGTGQNIQYF. Written as DNA, the CDR3 is TGTGCCAGCTCACCAAAGGGGACAGGACAAAACATTCAGTACTTC. The chain employs TRBV18 and TRBJ2-4; TRBD1 matches 8 bases. The CDR3 is 15 amino acids. V gave up 2 bases and J gave up 5 bases; unmatched junction bases: 5. Germline-derived CDR1 and CDR2 are KGHSH and LQKENI.

This clonotype was recorded at least ten times. This chain connects TRBV7-3 to TRBJ2-3; D not certain. The CDR3 spans 13 residues. V lost 3 bases, J lost 6 bases, and 10 bases lay in between. The germline V gene has CDR1 SGHTA and CDR2 FQGTGA. The CDR3 DNA is TGTGCCAGCAGCTTGTTGGGTATCGATACGCAGTATTTT. Protein sequence: CASSLLGIDTQYF.

This clonotype was seen repeatedly, ten times or more. This chain joins TRBV28 and TRBJ2-5; D may be TRBD2 (6 bases). The CDR3 is made up of 15 amino acids. Trimming removed 5 bases at V and 2 bases at J, with 15 bases between. Germline V lookup: CDR1 MDHEN, CDR2 SYDVKM. The CDR3 region has the DNA TGTGCCAGCAGTCCCGCGGGACGGGAGCAAGAGACCCAGTACTTC. Protein: CASSPAGREQETQYF. Supplemented by reference TRBV28 and TRBJ2-5, the full variable domain reads DVKVTQSSRYLVKRTGEKVFLECVQDMDHENMFWYRQDPGLGLRLIYFSYDVKMKEKGDIPEGYSVSREKKERFSLILESASTNQTSMYLCASSPAGREQETQYFGPGTRLLVL.

This clonotype has at least ten counts. This chain uses TRBV7-3 with TRBJ1-1; D uncertain. The CDR3 contains 13 residues. From germline, CDR1 is SGHTA and CDR2 FQGTGA. Trimming took off 5 bases at V and 1 base at J, with 8 bases between the two ends. The CDR3 is CASSDTRNTEAFF. CDR3 DNA: TGTGCCAGCAGCGACACACGGAACACTGAAGCTTTCTTT.

This clonotype has a count of ten or more. The V and J genes are TRBV2 and TRBJ1-2; 7 positions match TRBD1. Germline loops: CDR1 SNHLY, CDR2 FYNNEI. V was pared by 5 bases and J by 0 bases, with 6 bases of the junction left unmatched. The CDR3 consists of 15 residues. CDR3 bases: TGTGCCAGCAGTACTACGACAGGGTCTAACTATGGCTACACCTTC. It encodes CASSTTTGSNYGYTF.

This clonotype was detected many times. The chain is built from TRBV5-1 and TRBJ2-3; 9 nucleotides agree with TRBD2. CDR1 is SGHRS, CDR2 YFSETQ, per germline. Trimming removed 5 bases from V and 0 bases from J; junction bases left unmatched: 7. The CDR3 consists of 16 residues. The CDR3 sequence is CASSPSGIQSTDTQYF. CDR3 in DNA: TGCGCCAGCAGTCCTAGCGGGATCCAGAGCACAGATACGCAGTATTTT.

This clonotype was counted only a few times. The rearrangement joins TRBV5-4 to TRBJ2-5; 7 bases match TRBD1. The germline gives CDR1 SGHNT, CDR2 YYREEE (reference sequence). V shed 5 bases and J 0 bases; nucleotides not matched to a gene: 4. The CDR3 has 14 residues. The CDR3 protein is CASRGDSYQETQYF. Here the CDR3 DNA reads TGTGCCAGCAGGGGGGACAGCTACCAAGAGACCCAGTACTTC.

This clonotype showed up just a few times. The chain employs TRBV27 and TRBJ1-5; D uncertain. Trimming left V 9 bases short and J 9 bases short, with 3 bases between. Germline CDR1 and CDR2: MNHEY and SMNVEV (reference sequence). CDR3 length: 8 amino acids. Here the CDR3 DNA reads TGTGCCAGGACGCCCCAGCATTTT. Translating gives CARTPQHF.

The chain carries TRBV6-1 and TRBJ2-7, with no clear D. The CDR3 loop spans 13 amino acids. Trimming took off 6 bases at V and 1 base at J, with 10 bases between the two ends. Germline V gene data show CDR1 as MNHNS and CDR2 as SASEGT. CDR3 residues: CASRLTTSYEQYF. DNA for the CDR3: TGTGCCAGCAGACTAACTACATCCTACGAGCAGTACTTC.

The chain uses TRBV7-8 and TRBJ2-7; 8 bases line up with TRBD2. Germline lookup yields CDR1 SGHVS and CDR2 FQNEAQ. After removal of 5 bases from V and 1 base from J, the junction contained 7 bases not matched to a gene. The CDR3 extends over 15 amino acids. CDR3 sequence: CASSKTSVPSYEQYF. The CDR3 nucleotides read TGTGCCAGCAGCAAGACTAGCGTTCCTTCCTACGAGCAGTACTTC.

This clonotype was observed many times. The chain is built from TRBV5-1 and TRBJ1-4; TRBD1 is a possible D gene (6 bases). Trimming removed 0 bases from V and 0 bases from J, with 12 bases in between. Per the germline V gene, CDR1 is SGHRS and CDR2 is YFSETQ. The CDR3 is 17 amino acids. CDR3 sequence: CASSLGTVSATNEKLFF. CDR3 nucleotides: TGCGCCAGCAGCTTGGGGACAGTCAGTGCAACTAATGAAAAACTGTTTTTT.

This clonotype was detected many times. The chain carries TRBV27 and TRBJ2-7, with TRBD1 matching over 8 bases. CDR3 length: 14 amino acids. CDR1 and CDR2 from the germline V gene are MNHEY and SMNVEV (reference sequence). V gave up 6 bases and J gave up 2 bases; unmatched junction bases: 6. CDR3 DNA sequence: TGTGCCAGCAGGGGCGGACAGGGACCCTACGAGCAGTACTTC. This translates into CASRGGQGPYEQYF.

This clonotype was counted ten times or more. This sequence joins TRBV12-3 or TRBV12-4 and TRBJ2-2; unclear D gene. The CDR3 has 16 amino acids. With 0 bases removed from V and 5 bases from J, the gap between germline ends came to 13 bases. The CDR3 loop is CASSLARPVLTGELFF. The CDR3 DNA sequence: TGTGCCAGCAGTTTAGCTCGACCCGTTTTAACCGGGGAGCTGTTTTTT.

At least ten counts were recorded for this clonotype. This chain links TRBV20-1 with TRBJ2-3, with TRBD1 as a possible D gene (6 bases). With 6 bases removed from V and 1 base from J, the gap between germline ends came to 14 bases. From germline, CDR1 is DFQATT and CDR2 SNEGSKA (reference sequence). The CDR3 extends over 14 amino acids. In DNA form, the CDR3 reads TGCAGTGCCCCAGGGGTGGGGGGCACAGATACGCAGTATTTT. Translated, it gives CSAPGVGGTDTQYF.